The T cell receptor beta chain described here comes from a study of T cells after yellow fever vaccination. The germline CDR1 and CDR2 sequences are DFQATT and SNEGSKA (reference sequence). This CDR3 contains 14 residues. After removal of 6 bases from V and 4 bases from J, the junction contained 10 bases not matched to a gene. Each CDR3 protein is one row after TCRdb ran MiXCR on the 5' RACE reads. The sample includes 250,000 or so distinct CDR3 sequences, roughly 7.2% of them seen just once. Sequencing was performed on CD4+ T cells sorted from PBMCs, taken 15 days after the yellow fever booster vaccination. The sequence was collected from a young man who received the YFV17D yellow fever vaccine. V is TRBV20-1 and J is TRBJ2-5, with TRBD1 matching over 8 bases. The CDR3 here is CSALRQGIAETQYF. The CDR3 coding sequence is TGCAGTGCGCTGAGACAGGGGATAGCAGAGACCCAGTACTTC.